The sequence of this TCR beta chain was determined in a study of blood T cell repertoires in COVID-19 (dated by TCRdb to between 2020 and 2021). Background on the whole study: Samples covering the acute and convalescent phases of COVID-19 were provided by collaborators in the United States, Italy and Spain. The repertoires were made available in a free public database intended to serve as a resource for research on the immune response to SARS-CoV-2. Where available, HLA class I and class II types were obtained from metadata supplied by the sample provider rather than from assay-based typing. The prospective study material was composed of cDNA or gDNA derived from T cells, B-cell-depleted T cells, or PBMCs. Deeply sampled blood TCRbeta repertoires from subjects exposed to, actively infected with, or recovered from COVID-19 were included in the dataset. A de-identified subject ID, COVID-19 status, age in years and sex were almost always included in the sample metadata. Samples came from the ongoing ImmuneRACE study (first 160 participants) plus 1,254 subjects from 6 global collaborators. Points the paper makes about the study in general: The amount of clinical and demographic metadata varied by source and participant and was provided uncurated.

A note on this clone: Its binding antigen is unknown. No much larger clonotype is one base removed from it; base qualities were not supplied.

Whole blood was collected in K2EDTA tubes by collaborating institutions according to the institutions' own protocols. Collaborator samples were shipped for TCRbeta analysis as frozen whole blood, isolated PBMCs, or DNA extracted from either sample type. The immunoSEQ Assay, a bias-controlled multiplex PCR, was used to amplify TCRbeta CDR3 regions from genomic DNA. As for the authors' bioinformatics: Nucleated cell counts per sample were estimated from amplification of reference gene primers within the assay. Sequence reads were collapsed and filtered to measure the absolute abundance of every unique TCRbeta CDR3 rearrangement. For each sample, productive Simpson clonality was calculated as the square root of Simpson's diversity index across productive rearrangements. In its TCRdb copy, this immuneACCESS table keeps in-frame sequences only and misses some clones. Where compared with another copy, unresolved V genes explain less than half of these, and the others have no known cause. The V and J calls and clone size are taken from that table; D and trimming were inferred from the DNA. Within this sample are fewer than 250,000 clones, with about nine tenths of them counted one time only. The ten largest clones take up roughly 2.5% of the sample.

CDR1 and CDR2 were assigned from the germline V gene (reference sequence) as LNHDA and SQIVND. Cut back by 7 bases and 3 bases, the V and J ends lie 16 bases apart. The CDR3 numbers 15 residues from cysteine through phenylalanine. Only the CDR3 region is kept as DNA, spanning 45 bases read in frame from base 1. Here the chain combines TRBV19 and TRBJ1-5, with TRBD1 tentatively as D gene (6 bases match). Sequenced sample: peripheral blood. This receptor was taken from a woman in her sixties or seventies with acute or convalescent COVID-19. Here the CDR3 is given as CASKLNRVPNQPQHF. The DNA sequence follows: TGTGCCAGTAAATTAAACAGGGTACCCAATCAGCCCCAGCATTTT.